This TCR beta chain appears in the sequencing data of a study of blood T cell repertoires in COVID-19. Some clones are missing from TCRdb's copy, which holds only in-frame ones; the method was immunoSEQ multiplex PCR. The sample shows some 220,000 clones, over 75% of them seen only once. V lost 4 bases and J lost 4, with 12 bases in between. CDR3 size: 15 residues. The germline CDR1 and CDR2 sequences are SGHRS and YFSETQ. The sequence was obtained from a woman aged 70-85 years with COVID-19, enrolled during active disease. Sequencing input: peripheral blood. The J gene is TRBJ1-6, the V gene TRBV5-1; a possible D gene is TRBD1 (6 bases). This chain's CDR3 is CASSGGQAYNSPLHF. The CDR3 nucleotides read TGCGCCAGCAGCGGGGGACAAGCTTATAATTCACCCCTCCACTTT.